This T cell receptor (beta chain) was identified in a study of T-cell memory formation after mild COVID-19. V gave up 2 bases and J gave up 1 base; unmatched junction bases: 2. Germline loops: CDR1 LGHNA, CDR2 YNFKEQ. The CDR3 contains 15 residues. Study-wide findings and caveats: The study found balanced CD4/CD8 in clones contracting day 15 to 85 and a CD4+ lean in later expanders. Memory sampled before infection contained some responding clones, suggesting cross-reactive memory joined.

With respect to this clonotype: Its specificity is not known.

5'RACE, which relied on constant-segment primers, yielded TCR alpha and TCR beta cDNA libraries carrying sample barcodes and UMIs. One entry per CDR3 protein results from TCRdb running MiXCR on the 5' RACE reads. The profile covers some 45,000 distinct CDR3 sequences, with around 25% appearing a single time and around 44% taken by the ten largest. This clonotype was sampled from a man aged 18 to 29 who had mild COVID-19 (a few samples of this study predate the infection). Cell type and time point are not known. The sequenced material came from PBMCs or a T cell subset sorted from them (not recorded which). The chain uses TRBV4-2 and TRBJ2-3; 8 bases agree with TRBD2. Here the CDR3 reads CASSQLAGRTDTQYF. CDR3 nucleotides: TGTGCCAGCAGCCAATTAGCGGGGCGCACAGATACGCAGTATTTT.